This TCR beta chain derives from a study of T cell repertoires in cytomegalovirus infection. Via MiXCR, TCRdb re-called the reads, giving one row per CDR3 protein. The sample consists of approximately 130,000 distinct CDR3 sequences, roughly a quarter of them appearing once. V was pared by 0 bases and J by 4 bases, with 9 bases of the junction left unmatched. The CDR3 has 17 residues. Germline V gene lookup returns CDR1 SGHDN and CDR2 FVKESK. The sample holds a few counts of this clonotype. Its antigen is still unknown. Sequenced sample: PBMCs, sequenced either directly or after in vitro stimulation (not recorded which). This receptor was obtained from a human donor in good health (CMV status not recorded). Some clones in this sample may be carry-over from other donors' samples. V gene TRBV14 combines with J gene TRBJ1-2; 9 nucleotides match TRBD1. CDR3 residues: CASSQDVGQGLLYGYTF. CDR3 nucleotide sequence: TGTGCCAGCAGCCAAGACGTTGGACAGGGGCTCCTCTATGGCTACACCTTC.